This TCR beta chain was sequenced in a study of identical twins. This clonotype has at least ten counts. Its antigen is not known. The CDR3 extends over 15 amino acids. CDR1 and CDR2 from the germline V gene are SGHVS and FQNEAQ. Trimming at V came to 5 bases and at J to 5 bases, leaving 6 bases not matched to a gene. The study, taken as a whole, reports: The study based its conclusions on cross-sectional statistical analysis and did not follow the same donors. Excess sharing by twins proved weaker in beta out-of-frame sequences.

A universal primer site was incorporated via template switching, and the cDNA contained unique molecular identifiers. TCRdb used MiXCR to reprocess the 5' RACE reads, holding one entry per CDR3 protein. This table has more than 650,000 distinct CDR3 sequences, around 5.7% appearing once. V is TRBV7-8 and J is TRBJ2-1, with TRBD2 matching 10 bases. This TCR was recovered from a young man in good health. The sample taken for sequencing was naive T cells sorted from blood. CDR3 coding DNA: TGTGCCAGCAGCAAAACTAGCGGGACTAACAATGAGCAGTTCTTC. Translating gives CASSKTSGTNNEQFF.